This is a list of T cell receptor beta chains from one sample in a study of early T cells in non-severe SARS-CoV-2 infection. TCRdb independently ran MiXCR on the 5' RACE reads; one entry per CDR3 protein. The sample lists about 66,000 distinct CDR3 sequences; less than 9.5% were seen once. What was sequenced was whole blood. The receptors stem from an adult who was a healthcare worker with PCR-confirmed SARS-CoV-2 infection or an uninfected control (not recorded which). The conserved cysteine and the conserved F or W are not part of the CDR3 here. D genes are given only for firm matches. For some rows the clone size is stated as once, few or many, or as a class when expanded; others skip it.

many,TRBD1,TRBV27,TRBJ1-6,ASSQRTRQGANSPLH
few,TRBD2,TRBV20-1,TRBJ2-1,RGISSGSAYNEQF
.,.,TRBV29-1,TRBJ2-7,SVEGGGEQY
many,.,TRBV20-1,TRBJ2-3,SATPGSTDTQY
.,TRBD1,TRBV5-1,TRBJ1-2,ASSVGQGTSGYT
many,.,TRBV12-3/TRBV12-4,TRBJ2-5,ASSMRQGSLQETQY
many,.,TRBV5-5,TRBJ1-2,ASSLVVDSAGYT
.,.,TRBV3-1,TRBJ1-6,ASSRDVVNSPLH
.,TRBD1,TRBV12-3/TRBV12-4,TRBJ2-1,ASSFPQQGYNEQF
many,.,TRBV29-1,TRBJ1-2,SVEDLEVGGYT
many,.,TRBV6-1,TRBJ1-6,ASSGRSYNSPLH
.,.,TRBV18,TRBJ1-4,ASSPSGTLGEKLF
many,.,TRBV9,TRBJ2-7,ASVKIHEQY
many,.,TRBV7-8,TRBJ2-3,ASSLRDFGGDTQY
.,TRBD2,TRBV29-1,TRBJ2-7,SVKAGGYEQY
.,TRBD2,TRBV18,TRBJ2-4,ASSPPGSGRARAKNIQY
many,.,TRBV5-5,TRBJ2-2,ASSFRMNTGELF
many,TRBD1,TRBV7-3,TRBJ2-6,ASSLRLKNIPGQGPSGANVLT
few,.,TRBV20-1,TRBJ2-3,SASFSPGADTQY
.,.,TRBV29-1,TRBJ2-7,SVEDLNPQHEQY
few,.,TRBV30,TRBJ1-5,AWSVRGQEPQH
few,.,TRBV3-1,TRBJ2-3,ASSHGLNLVTDTQY
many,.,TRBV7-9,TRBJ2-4,ASSFGRGEDIQY
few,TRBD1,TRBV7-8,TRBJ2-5,ASSTWLGQGQETQY
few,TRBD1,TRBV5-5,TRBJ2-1,ASSPGQGYNEQF
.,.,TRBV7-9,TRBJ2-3,ASSLDRDFADTQY